The 26 T cell receptor beta chains listed next were all sequenced from one sample in a study of blood T cells in healthy people across ages. Primed by a sample-barcoded 5' primer and a J-beta primer mix, a second PCR proceeded for about 7 to 11 cycles. Each CDR3 protein is one row after TCRdb ran MiXCR on the 5' RACE reads. The sample records 1.5 million to 2 million distinct CDR3 sequences, 49% being singletons. Input material: blood. All receptors come from a woman aged 40 to 50 in good health.

The chain is built from TRBV12-3 or TRBV12-4 and TRBJ2-1, with 8 bases lining up with TRBD1. The CDR3 is 16 amino acids. Germline trimming cut 6 bases from V and 1 base from J; bases unmatched to any gene: 8. The CDR3: CASSHGQGGSYNEQFF. The CDR3 region has the DNA TGTGCCAGCAGCCACGGACAGGGCGGATCCTACAATGAGCAGTTCTTC.

This clonotype has more than one count but fewer than ten. The J gene is TRBJ2-3, the V gene TRBV20-1; 8 positions agree with TRBD2. The ends lost 5 bases at V and 0 bases at J; junction bases unmatched: 4. Germline assignment: CDR1 DFQATT and CDR2 SNEGSKA (reference sequence). The CDR3 runs 14 residues. In DNA form, the CDR3 reads TGCAGTGCTCCGCGGGGGGTCAGCACAGATACGCAGTATTTT. It specifies CSAPRGVSTDTQYF.

V is TRBV5-1 and J is TRBJ2-3; D unresolved. This CDR3 is built from 16 residues. The V gene lost 4 bases and the J gene lost 0 bases, with 15 bases spanning the gap. Per germline, CDR1 SGHRS and CDR2 YFSETQ. The CDR3 loop is CASSHLPGSSTDTQYF. The CDR3 DNA sequence: TGCGCCAGCAGCCACCTTCCCGGCTCGAGCACAGATACGCAGTATTTT.

The chain joins TRBV5-5 to TRBJ2-5; TRBD2 matches at 9 bases. This CDR3 has 16 amino acids. The junction had 7 bases not matched to a gene; V was cut back by 2 bases and J by 2 bases. Germline CDR1 reads SGHKS; CDR2 reads YYEKEE (reference sequence). CDR3 nucleotides: TGTGCCAGCAGCTTCGGACTAGCGATTGCTCAAGAGACCCAGTACTTC. It codes for CASSFGLAIAQETQYF. The full variable domain, rest sourced from reference TRBV5-5 and TRBJ2-5, is DAGVTQSPTHLIKTRGQQVTLRCSPISGHKSVSWYQQVLGQGPQFIFQYYEKEERGRGNFPDRFSARQFPNYSSELNVNALLLGDSALYLCASSFGLAIAQETQYFGPGTRLLVL.

The V call is TRBV27, the J call TRBJ1-1; 10 positions agree with TRBD1. Germline V lookup: CDR1 MNHEY, CDR2 SMNVEV (reference sequence). The ends lost 3 bases at V and 0 bases at J; junction bases unmatched: 4. CDR3 size: 16 residues. As DNA, the CDR3 is TGTGCCAGCAGTTTTCGGACAGGGGGATTGAACACTGAAGCTTTCTTT. Translation gives CASSFRTGGLNTEAFF.

The chain carries TRBV3-1 and TRBJ1-2; 7 bases map to TRBD1. This CDR3 spans 13 amino acids. Germline CDR1 and CDR2: LGHDT and YNNKEL (reference sequence). V gave up 1 base and J gave up 5 bases; unmatched junction bases: 1. CDR3 loop: CASSQVTGYGYTF. The CDR3 DNA is TGTGCCAGCAGCCAAGTGACAGGGTATGGCTACACCTTC.

This chain connects TRBV9 to TRBJ2-5, with 9 bases aligning to TRBD2. With 2 bases clipped from V and 4 bases from J, the junction kept 9 bases outside the gene matches. Germline-derived CDR1 and CDR2 are SGDLS and YYNGEE. The CDR3 is 16 amino acids. The CDR3 reads CASSVLPWRGGETQYF. In DNA form, the CDR3 reads TGTGCCAGCAGCGTCCTCCCTTGGCGGGGGGGAGAGACCCAGTACTTC.

In its sample, this clonotype was seen a few times. The chain joins TRBV29-1 to TRBJ2-5; weak D call: TRBD2 (6 bases). The J call is in doubt because the DNA end fits TRBJ2-7 better. The CDR3 sequence is 12 residues long. CDR1 SQVTM and CDR2 ANQGSEA come from the germline V gene. The CDR3 DNA follows: TGCAGCGTTGCGGAGGGTACCCACGAGCAGTACTTC. Its translation is CSVAEGTHEQYF.

The V gene is TRBV28, the J gene TRBJ1-5, with a weak D call TRBD1 (5 bases). This CDR3 is built from 14 residues. Germline-derived CDR1 and CDR2 are MDHEN and SYDVKM. The V end lost 8 bases, the J end lost 3 bases, and 14 bases lay between the germline ends. CDR3 DNA: TGTGCCAGCCGTGGGGCGTACAACAATCAGCCCCAGCATTTT. It encodes CASRGAYNNQPQHF.

The sample holds a few counts of this clonotype. The chain is built from TRBV20-1 and TRBJ2-1; unclear D gene. The germline CDR1 and CDR2 sequences are DFQATT and SNEGSKA (reference sequence). The V end lost 5 bases, the J end lost 0 bases, and 8 bases lay between the germline ends. The CDR3 length is 13 residues. CDR3 DNA: TGCAGTGCTTACCAGAGCTCCTACAATGAGCAGTTCTTC. Protein: CSAYQSSYNEQFF.

The genes are TRBV7-2 and TRBJ2-6, with D uncertain. Germline assignment: CDR1 SGHTA and CDR2 FQGNSA. CDR3 size: 16 residues. Trimming cost V 2 bases and J 2 bases, with 10 bases left between them. CDR3 bases: TGTGCCAGCAGCTTATCTGCGCATGCTGGGGCCAACGTCCTGACTTTC. Translated: CASSLSAHAGANVLTF.

This clonotype appeared a few times. This sequence joins TRBV5-1 and TRBJ2-7, with D unresolved. This CDR3 is 15 amino acids long. Germline CDR1 is SGHRS and CDR2 is YFSETQ. Trimming removed 1 base from V and 2 bases from J, with 13 bases in between. The CDR3 DNA sequence: TGCGCCAGCAGCTTGTTCCCTTCAGAGGCCTACGAGCAGTACTTC. Protein sequence: CASSLFPSEAYEQYF.

Note on this clonotype: A junction boundary mismatches the germline segment, possibly from a read error. V gene TRBV4-3 combines with J gene TRBJ2-3; no reliable D call. The germline V gene encodes CDR1 LGHNA and CDR2 YSLEER. The CDR3 totals 16 residues. The CDR3 protein is CASSQVQSLSTDTQYF. DNA for the CDR3: TGCGCCAGTAGCCAAGTTCAATCCCTTAGCACAGATACGCAGTATTTT.

The chain uses TRBV4-3 and TRBJ2-3; 11 bases are shared with TRBD2. The CDR3 totals 18 residues. J lost 2 bases, V lost 0 bases, and 7 bases had no gene match. Germline V gene lookup returns CDR1 LGHNA and CDR2 YSLEER. CDR3 protein: CASSQDRPSGGNTDTQYF. Written as DNA, the CDR3 is TGCGCCAGCAGCCAAGATCGACCTAGCGGGGGGAACACAGATACGCAGTATTTT.

This clonotype has just a few counts. The chain combines TRBV7-2 with TRBJ2-7; TRBD1 is a possible D gene (6 bases). Germline CDR1 and CDR2: SGHTA and FQGNSA. Trimming pared 4 bases from V and 6 bases from J, leaving 10 bases between. CDR3 length equals 12 residues. The CDR3 DNA is TGTGCCAGCAGCTCGGACAGCCGCGAGCAGTACTTC. Its protein product is CASSSDSREQYF.

This chain uses TRBV20-1 with TRBJ2-5, with D unresolved. The J call is doubtful: the DNA matches TRBJ2-7 better. Germline values: CDR1 DFQATT, CDR2 SNEGSKA (reference sequence). This CDR3 is built from 10 residues. The CDR3 DNA follows: TGCAGTGCTAGAAGGGACGAGCAGTACTTC. This sequence encodes CSARRDEQYF.

The chain is built from TRBV5-6 and TRBJ1-3; 7 bases agree with TRBD1. The germline V gene has CDR1 SGHDT and CDR2 YYEEEE. CDR3 length equals 15 residues. V gave up 3 bases and J gave up 1 base; unmatched junction bases: 4. CDR3: CASSYSRGSGNTIYF. The CDR3 DNA reads as TGTGCCAGCAGCTATTCCAGGGGGTCTGGAAACACCATATATTTT.

This chain connects TRBV6-2 or TRBV6-3 to TRBJ2-5; 9 nucleotides line up with TRBD1. Germline CDR1 and CDR2: MNHEY and SVGEGT. The CDR3 totals 16 residues. Unmatched junction bases numbered 9, after V lost 2 bases and J lost 5 bases. CDR3 in DNA: TGTGCCAGCAGTTACCCCGGGACAGGGTTTGGGGAGACCCAGTACTTC. Residues: CASSYPGTGFGETQYF.

The chain has TRBV7-8 and TRBJ2-4, with 9 bases aligning to TRBD2. V was pared by 1 base and J by 14 bases, with 12 bases of the junction left unmatched. The CDR3 is made up of 15 amino acids. Germline V lookup: CDR1 SGHVS, CDR2 FQNEAQ. CDR3 sequence: CASSLEGGGDPAKYF. CDR3 coding DNA: TGTGCCAGCAGCTTAGAAGGCGGGGGGGACCCGGCGAAGTACTTC. The full variable domain, its missing parts supplied by reference TRBV7-8 and TRBJ2-4, is GAGVSQSPRYKVAKRGQDVALRCDPISGHVSLFWYQQALGQGPEFLTYFQNEAQLDKSGLPSDRFFAERPEGSVSTLKIQRTQQEDSAVYLCASSLEGGGDPAKYFGAGTRLSVL.

This sequence joins TRBV3-1 and TRBJ2-5; D remains unclear. The last part of the DNA fits TRBJ2-7 better; the J call may be wrong. There are 15 residues in the CDR3. CDR1 and CDR2 (germline): LGHDT, YNNKEL (reference sequence). CDR3 DNA: TGTGCCAGCAGCCAAGCCGGGCCAGGCGACTACGAGCAGTACTTC. This gives the protein CASSQAGPGDYEQYF.

This clonotype was counted between two and nine times. This chain connects TRBV27 to TRBJ2-7; tentatively, D is TRBD1 (6 bases). Trimming stripped 7 bases from V and 3 bases from J, with 16 bases between. The germline gives CDR1 MNHEY, CDR2 SMNVEV (reference sequence). The CDR3 length is 14 residues. In DNA, the CDR3 is TGTGCCAGCATCAAACCCGGGACAAGCTACGAGCAGTACTTC. This codes for CASIKPGTSYEQYF.

V usage is TRBV29-1 and J usage is TRBJ1-2; D remains ambiguous. This CDR3 spans 11 amino acids. V was cut by 1 base and J by 5 bases, with 5 bases left in between. Germline CDR1 SQVTM, CDR2 ANQGSEA. The CDR3 nucleotides read TGCAGCGTTGAAGGGGAGTATGGCTACACCTTC. Encoded protein: CSVEGEYGYTF.

The J gene is TRBJ2-7, the V gene TRBV20-1; D is possibly TRBD2 (6 bases). Matching the DNA end better, TRBJ2-5 makes the J call doubtful. The germline V gene encodes CDR1 DFQATT and CDR2 SNEGSKA (reference sequence). The CDR3 is 15 residues long. The CDR3 protein is CSARDASEVEETQYF. The CDR3 DNA is TGCAGTGCTAGAGATGCTAGCGAGGTAGAAGAGACCCAGTACTTC.

The chain employs TRBV3-1 and TRBJ2-1, with 8 bases fitting TRBD2. V lost 6 bases to trimming and J lost 3 bases; unmatched junction nucleotides: 13. The CDR3 covers 17 residues. The germline V gene has CDR1 LGHDT and CDR2 YNNKEL (reference sequence). CDR3 residues: CASSPRLAGRGYNEQFF. The CDR3 nucleotides are TGTGCCAGCAGTCCCCGATTAGCGGGGAGGGGCTACAATGAGCAGTTCTTC.

This clonotype was picked up many times. V and J are TRBV6-5 and TRBJ2-7, with TRBD1 matching 9 bases. V was clipped by 4 bases and J by 4 bases; unmatched bases: 5. The CDR3 is 14 residues long. Germline V gene data show CDR1 as MNHEY and CDR2 as SVGAGI. CDR3 bases: TGTGCCAGCAGTTCCTCACAGGGGGCTTACGAGCAGTACTTC. Its translation is CASSSSQGAYEQYF.

Regarding this clonotype: Its ends do not fully match the called genes, so a read error is possible. The chain uses TRBV4-3 and TRBJ2-1; possibly TRBD2 for D (5 bases). CDR3 length: 17 amino acids. Germline V lookup: CDR1 LGHNA, CDR2 YSLEER. CDR3 region: CASSQNPRGTPYIEQFF. As DNA, the CDR3 is TGCGCCAGCAGCCAAAATCCCCGGGGAACCCCCTACATTGAGCAGTTCTTC.